A selection of T cell receptor beta chains follows, all from one sample in a study of beta chain features in type 1 diabetes. TCRdb's table, derived via immunoSEQ multiplex PCR, lists solely in-frame clones and lacks some. This sample has about 140,000 clones; about 7% occur once, and the top ten carry about 1.4%. The sequenced sample consisted of central memory CD4+ T cells from blood. All receptors come from a woman aged 25-40 years in good health. Each CDR3 is given with its conserved first and last residue. Each record gives: D gene, J gene, clone size, V gene, CDR3 length, CDR3 protein, CDR3 DNA. The D gene is left open where the match is weak. Size tells how often a clone was seen (once, few, many) or the class of an expanded clone, and some rows leave it out.

d_call: -
j_call: TRBJ1-1
clone_size: few
v_call: TRBV25-1
cdr3_length: 14
cdr3_aa: CASSDGGKDTEAFF
cdr3_nt: TGTGCCAGCAGTGATGGGGGCAAGGACACTGAAGCTTTCTTT

d_call: TRBD2
j_call: TRBJ2-1
clone_size: few
v_call: TRBV30
cdr3_length: 13
cdr3_aa: CASETSGYNEQFF
cdr3_nt: TGTGCCTCCGAGACTAGCGGATACAATGAGCAGTTCTTC

d_call: TRBD1
j_call: TRBJ2-3
clone_size: -
v_call: TRBV5-1
cdr3_length: 16
cdr3_aa: CASQDFRGRGSDTQYF
cdr3_nt: TGCGCCAGCCAAGACTTCAGGGGGCGCGGGTCAGATACGCAGTATTTT

d_call: TRBD2
j_call: TRBJ2-1
clone_size: -
v_call: TRBV19
cdr3_length: 16
cdr3_aa: CASSILVAGGPGEQFF
cdr3_nt: TGTGCCAGTAGTATTCTTGTGGCGGGAGGGCCAGGTGAGCAGTTCTTC

d_call: TRBD2
j_call: TRBJ2-7
clone_size: few
v_call: TRBV7-9
cdr3_length: 15
cdr3_aa: CASSHGLAGNNEQYF
cdr3_nt: TGTGCCAGCAGCCACGGACTAGCGGGAAACAACGAGCAGTACTTC

d_call: -
j_call: TRBJ2-5
clone_size: -
v_call: TRBV7-3
cdr3_length: 15
cdr3_aa: CASSLMGQPQETQYF
cdr3_nt: TGTGCCAGCAGCTTAATGGGCCAGCCCCAAGAGACCCAGTACTTC

d_call: -
j_call: TRBJ2-3
clone_size: -
v_call: TRBV2
cdr3_length: 14
cdr3_aa: CASRAEAVSDTQYF
cdr3_nt: TGTGCCAGCAGGGCCGAGGCGGTCTCAGATACGCAGTATTTT

d_call: -
j_call: TRBJ2-3
clone_size: few
v_call: TRBV1
cdr3_length: 20
cdr3_aa: CTSSPRTGDRLAGVRDTQYF
cdr3_nt: TGCACCAGCAGCCCCAGGACAGGGGATAGGCTAGCGGGAGTACGAGATACGCAGTATTTT

d_call: TRBD1
j_call: TRBJ2-7
clone_size: few
v_call: TRBV28
cdr3_length: 18
cdr3_aa: CASSLAPILRDRGNEQYF
cdr3_nt: TGTGCCAGCAGTCTCGCCCCAATCCTCCGGGACAGGGGTAACGAGCAGTACTTC

d_call: -
j_call: TRBJ1-5
clone_size: -
v_call: TRBV6-6
cdr3_length: 14
cdr3_aa: CASSSTGRGQPQHF
cdr3_nt: TGTGCCAGCAGTTCGACAGGACGGGGCCAGCCCCAGCATTTT

d_call: -
j_call: TRBJ2-7
clone_size: -
v_call: TRBV18
cdr3_length: 14
cdr3_aa: CASSEGLLSYEQYF
cdr3_nt: TGTGCCAGCTCAGAGGGACTTCTTTCCTACGAGCAGTACTTC

d_call: -
j_call: TRBJ1-1
clone_size: few
v_call: TRBV6-6
cdr3_length: 13
cdr3_aa: CASSYSRVTEAFF
cdr3_nt: TGTGCCAGCAGTTACTCGAGGGTCACTGAAGCTTTCTTT

d_call: TRBD1
j_call: TRBJ1-1
clone_size: many
v_call: TRBV11-2
cdr3_length: 14
cdr3_aa: CASRRNRGVTEAFF
cdr3_nt: TGTGCCAGCAGGCGGAACAGGGGGGTTACTGAAGCTTTCTTT

d_call: -
j_call: TRBJ2-3
clone_size: -
v_call: TRBV27
cdr3_length: 14
cdr3_aa: CASSPRSRTDTQYF
cdr3_nt: TGTGCCAGCAGTCCCAGGTCACGCACAGATACGCAGTATTTT

d_call: -
j_call: TRBJ2-3
clone_size: few
v_call: TRBV7-2
cdr3_length: 13
cdr3_aa: CASSSLLTDTQYF
cdr3_nt: TGTGCCAGCAGCTCCCTCCTCACAGATACGCAGTATTTT

d_call: TRBD1
j_call: TRBJ1-3
clone_size: few
v_call: TRBV6-5
cdr3_length: 13
cdr3_aa: CASSWDRVDTIYF
cdr3_nt: TGTGCCAGCAGTTGGGACAGGGTGGACACCATATATTTT

d_call: TRBD1
j_call: TRBJ1-2
clone_size: -
v_call: TRBV5-1
cdr3_length: 16
cdr3_aa: CASSSEPGQQLSGYTF
cdr3_nt: TGCGCCAGCAGCTCTGAGCCGGGACAGCAACTATCTGGCTACACCTTC

d_call: -
j_call: TRBJ1-5
clone_size: few
v_call: TRBV28
cdr3_length: 11
cdr3_aa: CASARQETQHF
cdr3_nt: TGTGCCAGCGCCCGACAGGAGACCCAGCATTTT

d_call: -
j_call: TRBJ1-1
clone_size: -
v_call: TRBV4-2
cdr3_length: 14
cdr3_aa: CASRPRVGNTEAFF
cdr3_nt: TGTGCCAGCAGGCCCAGGGTTGGGAACACTGAAGCTTTCTTT

d_call: TRBD2
j_call: TRBJ2-1
clone_size: many
v_call: TRBV9
cdr3_length: 16
cdr3_aa: CASSVGSGSSYNEQFF
cdr3_nt: TGTGCCAGCAGCGTAGGAAGCGGGAGTTCTTACAATGAGCAGTTCTTC

d_call: TRBD2
j_call: TRBJ2-1
clone_size: -
v_call: TRBV2
cdr3_length: 15
cdr3_aa: CATLKGGRRFNEQFF
cdr3_nt: TGTGCCACACTAAAGGGCGGGAGAAGGTTCAATGAGCAGTTCTTC

d_call: -
j_call: TRBJ2-7
clone_size: few
v_call: TRBV5-6
cdr3_length: 13
cdr3_aa: CASSLTRTFKQYF
cdr3_nt: TGTGCCAGCAGCTTGACTAGGACGTTTAAGCAGTACTTC

d_call: -
j_call: TRBJ2-3
clone_size: -
v_call: TRBV7-2
cdr3_length: 15
cdr3_aa: CASSLGGVRSDTQYF
cdr3_nt: TGTGCCAGCAGCTTAGGGGGAGTAAGGTCAGATACGCAGTATTTT

d_call: TRBD1
j_call: TRBJ2-1
clone_size: many
v_call: TRBV7-9
cdr3_length: 14
cdr3_aa: CASSYGTGQREQFF
cdr3_nt: TGTGCCAGCAGCTACGGGACAGGGCAGCGTGAGCAGTTCTTC

d_call: -
j_call: TRBJ2-7
clone_size: many
v_call: TRBV29-1
cdr3_length: 12
cdr3_aa: CSVGTQEYEQYF
cdr3_nt: TGCAGCGTCGGGACTCAGGAATACGAGCAGTACTTC

d_call: -
j_call: TRBJ1-2
clone_size: few
v_call: TRBV11-1
cdr3_length: 13
cdr3_aa: CASSLVQDRGYTF
cdr3_nt: TGTGCCAGCAGCTTAGTCCAGGATCGGGGCTACACCTTC

d_call: TRBD2
j_call: TRBJ2-2
clone_size: few
v_call: TRBV25-1
cdr3_length: 16
cdr3_aa: CASSELGRELSGELFF
cdr3_nt: TGTGCCAGCAGTGAATTAGGGCGGGAGCTGAGCGGGGAGCTGTTTTTT